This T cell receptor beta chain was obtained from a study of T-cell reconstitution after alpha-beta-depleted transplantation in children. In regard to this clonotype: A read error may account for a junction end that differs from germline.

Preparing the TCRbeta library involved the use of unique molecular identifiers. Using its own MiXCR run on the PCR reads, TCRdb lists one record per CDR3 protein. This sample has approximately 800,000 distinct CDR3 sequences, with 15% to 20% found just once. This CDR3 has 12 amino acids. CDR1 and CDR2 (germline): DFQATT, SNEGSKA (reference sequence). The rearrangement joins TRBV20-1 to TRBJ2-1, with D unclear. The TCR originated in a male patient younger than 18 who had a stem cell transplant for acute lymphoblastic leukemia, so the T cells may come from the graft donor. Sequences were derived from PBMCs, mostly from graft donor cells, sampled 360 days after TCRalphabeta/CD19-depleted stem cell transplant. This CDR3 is CSARPIYPRWVF. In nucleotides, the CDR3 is TGCAGTGCTAGACCCATCTACCCTCGGTGGGTCTTC.